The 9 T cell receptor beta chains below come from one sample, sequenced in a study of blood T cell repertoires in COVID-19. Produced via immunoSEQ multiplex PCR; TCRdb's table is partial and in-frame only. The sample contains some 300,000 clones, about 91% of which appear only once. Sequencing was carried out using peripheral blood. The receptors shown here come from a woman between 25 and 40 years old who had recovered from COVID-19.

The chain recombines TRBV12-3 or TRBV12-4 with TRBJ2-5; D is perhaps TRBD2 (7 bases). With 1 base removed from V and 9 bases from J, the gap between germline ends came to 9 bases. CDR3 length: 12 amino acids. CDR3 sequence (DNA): TGTGCCAGCAGTTTAGAGGGGGGGGCCCAGTACTTC. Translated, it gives CASSLEGGAQYF.

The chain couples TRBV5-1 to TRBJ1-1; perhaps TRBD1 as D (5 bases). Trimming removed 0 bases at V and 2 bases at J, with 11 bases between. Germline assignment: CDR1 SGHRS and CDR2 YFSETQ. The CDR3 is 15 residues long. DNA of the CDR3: TGCGCCAGCAGCTTGGCAGGAGGGGTAAACACTGAAGCTTTCTTT. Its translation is CASSLAGGVNTEAFF.

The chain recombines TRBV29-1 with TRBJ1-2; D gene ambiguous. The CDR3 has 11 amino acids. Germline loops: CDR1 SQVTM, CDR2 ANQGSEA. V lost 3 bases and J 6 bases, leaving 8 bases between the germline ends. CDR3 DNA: TGCAGCGTTGATACAGCCCATGGCTACACCTTC. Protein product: CSVDTAHGYTF. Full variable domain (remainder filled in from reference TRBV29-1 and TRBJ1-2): SAVISQKPSRDICQRGTSLTIQCQVDSQVTMMFWYRQQPGQSLTLIATANQGSEATYESGFVIDKFPISRPNLTFSTLTVSNMSPEDSSIYLCSVDTAHGYTFGSGTRLTVV.

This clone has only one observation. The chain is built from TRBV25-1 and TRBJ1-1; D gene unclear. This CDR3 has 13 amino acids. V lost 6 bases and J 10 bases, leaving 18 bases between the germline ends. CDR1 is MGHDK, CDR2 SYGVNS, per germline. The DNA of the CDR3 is TGTGCCAGCAGCCCGAGGGTCCGCCGGGGAGCTTTCTTT. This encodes CASSPRVRRGAFF.

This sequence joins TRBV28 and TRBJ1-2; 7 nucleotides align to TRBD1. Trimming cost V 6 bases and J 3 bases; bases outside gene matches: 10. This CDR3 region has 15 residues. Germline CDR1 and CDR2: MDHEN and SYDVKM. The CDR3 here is CASSHDREEDYGYTF. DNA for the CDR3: TGTGCCAGCAGCCATGACAGGGAGGAGGACTATGGCTACACCTTC.

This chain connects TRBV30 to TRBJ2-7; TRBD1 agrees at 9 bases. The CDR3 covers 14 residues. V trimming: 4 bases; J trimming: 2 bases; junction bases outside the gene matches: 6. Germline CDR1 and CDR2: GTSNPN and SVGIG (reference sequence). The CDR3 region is CAWNRGQGTYEQYF. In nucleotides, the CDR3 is TGTGCCTGGAATAGGGGACAGGGAACCTACGAGCAGTACTTC.

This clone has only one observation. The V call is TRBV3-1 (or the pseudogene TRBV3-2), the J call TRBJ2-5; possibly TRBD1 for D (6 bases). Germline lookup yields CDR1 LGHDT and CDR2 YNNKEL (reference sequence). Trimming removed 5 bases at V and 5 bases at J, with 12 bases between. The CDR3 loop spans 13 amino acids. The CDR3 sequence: CASSNRGFETQYF. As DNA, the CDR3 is TGTGCCAGCAGCAATAGGGGGTTCGAGACCCAGTACTTC.

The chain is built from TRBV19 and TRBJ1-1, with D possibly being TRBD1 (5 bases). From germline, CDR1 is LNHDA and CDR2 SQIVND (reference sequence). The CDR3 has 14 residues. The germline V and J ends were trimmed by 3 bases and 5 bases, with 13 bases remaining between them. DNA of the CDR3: TGTGCCAGTAGTATTCTCGGGGGAGAGACTGAAGCTTTCTTT. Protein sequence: CASSILGGETEAFF.

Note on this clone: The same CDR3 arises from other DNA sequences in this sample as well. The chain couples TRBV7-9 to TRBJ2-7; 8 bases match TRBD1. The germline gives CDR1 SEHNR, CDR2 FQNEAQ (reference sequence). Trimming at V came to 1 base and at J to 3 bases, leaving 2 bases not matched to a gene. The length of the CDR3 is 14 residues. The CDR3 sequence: CASSLGQGFYEQYF. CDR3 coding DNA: TGTGCCAGCAGCTTAGGACAGGGGTTCTACGAGCAGTACTTC.